This is a list of T cell receptor beta chains from one sample in a study of Ad26.COV2.S vaccination and SARS-CoV-2 variants. The table came from immunoSEQ multiplex PCR; TCRdb's copy has only in-frame clones and leaves some out. The table shows some 420,000 clones, with roughly 90% occurring only once. Sequenced here: peripheral blood, sampled in a trial of Ad26.COV2.S vaccine versus placebo. The receptors were sampled from a person between 18 and 60 years old who received the Ad26.COV2.S COVID-19 vaccine or a placebo. Each CDR3 is given with its conserved first and last residue. The order of the fields is J gene, D gene, V gene, clone size, CDR3 protein, CDR3 DNA. D genes are given only for firm matches. Clone size is not always given. Where it is, it says once, few, many or a class for expanded clones.

TRBJ1-2 TRBD1 TRBV6-5 NA CASSYSETGDPYGYTF TGTGCCAGCAGTTACTCCGAGACAGGGGACCCCTATGGCTACACCTTC
TRBJ2-7 NA TRBV4-3 NA CASSQDRDWAGLSEQYF TGCGCCAGCAGCCAAGATAGGGACTGGGCAGGGCTCAGCGAGCAGTACTTC
TRBJ1-2 NA TRBV19 NA CASSMGWDVDGYTF TGTGCCAGTAGTATGGGGTGGGACGTCGATGGCTACACCTTC
TRBJ2-1 NA TRBV9 NA CASSVAAGAYNEQFF TGTGCCAGCAGCGTAGCTGCAGGGGCCTACAATGAGCAGTTCTTC
TRBJ2-5 NA TRBV5-4 NA CASSWEHGPQYF TGTGCCAGCAGCTGGGAACATGGACCCCAGTACTTC
TRBJ2-3 TRBD2 TRBV19 NA CASKWAGGSTDTQYF TGTGCCAGTAAATGGGCGGGGGGTAGCACAGATACGCAGTATTTT
TRBJ1-6 NA TRBV12-2 NA CASRLARQSGLEYNSPLHF TGTGCAAGTCGCTTAGCGCGGCAGTCAGGTCTCGAGTATAATTCACCCCTCCACTTT
TRBJ2-1 NA TRBV3-1/TRBV3-2 NA CASSQGIYNEQFF TGTGCCAGCAGCCAAGGCATTTACAATGAGCAGTTCTTC
TRBJ1-6 TRBD1 TRBV7-9 once CASSLETGSNSPLHF TGTGCCAGCAGCTTAGAGACAGGGTCCAATTCACCCCTCCACTTT
TRBJ1-3 NA TRBV5-5 few CASSLGSGNTIYF TGTGCCAGCAGCTTGGGGTCTGGAAACACCATATATTTT
TRBJ2-7 TRBD1 TRBV6-5 NA CASRGTGGNYEQYF TGTGCCAGCAGAGGGACAGGGGGGAACTACGAGCAGTACTTC
TRBJ2-1 NA TRBV25-1 NA CASSEFYGGAFLNEQFF TGTGCCAGCAGTGAATTCTATGGGGGGGCCTTCCTCAATGAGCAGTTCTTC
TRBJ1-5 NA TRBV4-1 NA CASSQDGTVNQPQHF TGCGCCAGCAGCCAAGATGGAACGGTCAATCAGCCCCAGCATTTT
TRBJ2-1 TRBD2 TRBV11-2 NA CASSSPLASGGGSYNEQFF TGTGCCAGCAGCTCGCCCCTGGCTAGCGGGGGGGGATCCTACAATGAGCAGTTCTTC
TRBJ2-5 TRBD1 TRBV7-9 NA CASSTDRGAQTQYF TGTGCCAGCAGCACGGACAGGGGGGCACAGACCCAGTACTTC
TRBJ2-2 TRBD2 TRBV30 once CAWSVPRGREAGELFF TGTGCCTGGAGTGTACCGCGGGGCCGGGAGGCCGGGGAGCTGTTTTTT
TRBJ2-7 NA TRBV5-4 NA CASSYPHYEQYF TGTGCCAGCAGCTACCCACACTACGAGCAGTACTTC
TRBJ2-7 TRBD1 TRBV28 few CASSVGDRGQGQYF TGTGCCAGCAGTGTGGGGGACAGGGGGCAAGGGCAGTACTTC
TRBJ2-5 NA TRBV7-2 NA CASSPGGKVGETQYF TGTGCCAGCAGCCCGGGCGGGAAAGTTGGAGAGACCCAGTACTTC
TRBJ1-4 TRBD1 TRBV27 NA CANGGQEPNF TGTGCCAACGGGGGACAGGAGCCAAATTTT
TRBJ2-7 NA TRBV12-3/TRBV12-4 NA CASRGGPAYEQYF TGTGCCAGCAGAGGCGGGCCAGCCTACGAGCAGTACTTC
TRBJ2-5 NA TRBV6-2/TRBV6-3 NA CASSSTGGAQYF TGTGCCAGCAGTAGTACCGGTGGAGCCCAGTACTTC
TRBJ2-1 TRBD1 TRBV28 NA CASSLPPDRYSYNEQFF TGTGCCAGCAGTCTACCCCCGGACAGGTACTCCTACAATGAGCAGTTCTTC
TRBJ2-1 NA TRBV4-3 few CASSQDSAAPGDEQFF TGCGCCAGCAGCCAAGACAGCGCGGCCCCAGGGGATGAGCAGTTCTTC
TRBJ2-1 TRBD2 TRBV19 NA CATTHRGEGLDEQFF TGTGCCACTACTCACCGCGGGGAGGGGCTCGATGAGCAGTTCTTC
TRBJ1-4 TRBD1 TRBV24-1 NA CATSDRRQGREKLFF TGTGCCACCAGTGACCGTAGACAGGGGAGAGAAAAACTGTTTTTT
TRBJ1-1 NA TRBV20-1 NA CSAYLNTEAFF TGCAGTGCTTATTTGAACACTGAAGCTTTCTTT
TRBJ1-5 NA TRBV5-1 once CASSPGGVDQPQHF TGCGCCAGCAGCCCCGGGGGGGTTGATCAGCCCCAGCATTTT
TRBJ1-2 NA TRBV30 NA CAWSVSENYGYTF TGTGCCTGGAGTGTATCGGAAAACTATGGCTACACCTTC
TRBJ1-6 TRBD1 TRBV3-1/TRBV3-2 NA CASSPQGSSYNSPLHF TGTGCCAGCAGCCCACAGGGGAGCTCCTATAATTCACCCCTCCACTTT
TRBJ2-1 NA TRBV7-2 once CASSLGPGVYNEQFF TGTGCCAGCAGCTTAGGTCCGGGCGTGTACAATGAGCAGTTCTTC
TRBJ2-3 NA TRBV7-6 NA CASSTQGGPDTQYF TGTGCCAGCAGCACCCAGGGGGGCCCAGATACGCAGTATTTT
TRBJ1-5 TRBD1 TRBV5-8 NA CASSLLGTVNQPQHF TGTGCCAGCAGCTTGTTGGGGACAGTTAATCAGCCCCAGCATTTT
TRBJ1-1 TRBD1 TRBV5-1 few CASSSAGTGETEAFF TGCGCCAGCAGCTCCGCCGGGACAGGGGAAACTGAAGCTTTCTTT
TRBJ1-5 NA TRBV4-2 NA CASSQNGESNQPQHF TGTGCCAGCAGCCAAAACGGTGAGAGCAATCAGCCCCAGCATTTT
TRBJ1-2 NA TRBV5-6 few CASSLVQDYGYTF TGTGCCAGCAGCTTGGTCCAGGACTATGGCTACACCTTC
TRBJ2-7 NA TRBV9 NA CASSPWDDREQYF TGTGCCAGCAGCCCCTGGGACGATAGGGAGCAGTACTTC
TRBJ2-3 NA TRBV11-2 NA CASSLAQFLTDTQYF TGTGCCAGCAGCTTAGCCCAGTTTCTCACAGATACGCAGTATTTT
TRBJ1-2 NA TRBV3-1/TRBV3-2 NA CASSLGKYGYTF TGTGCCAGCAGCCTGGGGAAATATGGCTACACCTTC
TRBJ1-1 NA TRBV3-1/TRBV3-2 NA CASSHGGNTEAFF TGTGCCAGCAGCCACGGTGGGAACACTGAAGCTTTCTTT
TRBJ1-4 TRBD1 TRBV4-1 NA CASSQPQGARKKLFF TGCGCCAGCAGCCAACCACAGGGGGCGCGGAAAAAACTGTTTTTT
TRBJ1-2 NA TRBV19 NA CASSIVGAGYGYTF TGTGCCAGTAGTATAGTCGGCGCGGGCTATGGCTACACCTTC
TRBJ2-3 NA TRBV4-3 NA CASSQDRRQGADTQYF TGCGCCAGCAGCCAAGATAGGCGCCAGGGCGCAGATACGCAGTATTTT
TRBJ2-5 TRBD2 TRBV4-2 NA CASSQDTTLAGVLKETQYF TGTGCCAGCAGCCAAGACACTACCCTGGCGGGGGTCTTAAAAGAGACCCAGTACTTC
TRBJ1-6 NA TRBV2 NA CATLGQSGLELKMGEYNSPLHF TGTGCCACCCTTGGGCAGAGTGGACTGGAACTAAAAATGGGGGAATATAATTCACCCCTCCACTTT
TRBJ1-4 NA TRBV4-1 NA CASSHSREEKLFF TGCGCCAGCAGCCACTCCCGGGAGGAAAAACTGTTTTTT
TRBJ2-5 TRBD2 TRBV4-3 NA CASSQDPVGTSGPEETQYF TGCGCCAGCAGCCAAGATCCCGTGGGGACTAGCGGGCCCGAGGAGACCCAGTACTTC
TRBJ1-2 TRBD1 TRBV3-1/TRBV3-2 NA CASSRHEDRFYGYTF TGTGCCAGCAGCCGTCATGAGGACAGGTTCTATGGCTACACCTTC